These 31 T cell receptor beta chains originate from one sample sequenced in a study of regulatory dendritic cells for organ transplantation. The protocol was immunoSEQ multiplex PCR, while the TCRdb copy is restricted to in-frame clones and leaves out a portion. The table shows around 19,000 clones, with just under 75% occurring only once. Input material: memory CD4+ T cells from blood. Subset specified: CD45RO+ memory T cells. These receptors were taken from a human donor in good health.

This sequence joins TRBV29-1 and TRBJ2-1; 9 bases map to TRBD2. This CDR3 contains 15 residues. The J segment lost 9 bases and the V segment lost 4 bases, leaving 13 bases of the junction unmatched. CDR1 and CDR2 (germline): SQVTM, ANQGSEA. The CDR3 DNA reads as TGCAGCGTTGTAGGCGGCGGGGGGGCCTGGGGTGAGCAGTTCTTC. The encoded protein is CSVVGGGGAWGEQFF.

The gene calls are TRBV7-2 and TRBJ1-1; 7 bases are shared with TRBD1. This CDR3 is built from 14 residues. CDR1 is SGHTA and CDR2 is FQGNSA in the germline V gene. Trimming at V came to 2 bases and at J to 5 bases, leaving 5 bases not matched to a gene. CDR3 sequence: CASSLPSGQTEAFF. Here the CDR3 DNA reads TGTGCCAGCAGCTTACCCTCGGGACAGACTGAAGCTTTCTTT.

The chain employs TRBV7-9 and TRBJ2-2; 13 bases are shared with TRBD2. V gave up 6 bases and J gave up 3 bases; unmatched junction bases: 1. Germline CDR1 and CDR2: SEHNR and FQNEAQ (reference sequence). The CDR3 consists of 15 residues. In DNA form, the CDR3 reads TGTGCCAGCAGAGGACTAGCGGGGGACACCGGGGAGCTGTTTTTT. Amino acid sequence: CASRGLAGDTGELFF.

The chain carries TRBV2 and TRBJ2-5, with TRBD2 matching over 9 bases. The CDR3 contains 16 residues. J lost 2 bases, V lost 4 bases, and 8 bases had no gene match. Germline assignment: CDR1 SNHLY and CDR2 FYNNEI. This chain's CDR3 is CASSGGSGGTQETQYF. CDR3 DNA: TGTGCCAGCAGTGGGGGTAGCGGGGGAACACAAGAGACCCAGTACTTC.

This rearrangement joins TRBV7-7 to TRBJ2-1, with TRBD2 matching over 10 bases. After removal of 0 bases from V and 8 bases from J, the junction contained 7 bases not matched to a gene. The CDR3 runs to 16 residues. Germline CDR1 reads SSHAT; CDR2 reads FNYEAQ (reference sequence). For the CDR3, the DNA is TGTGCCAGCAGCTTAGCAAGCGGGGGGGCCGGCCATGAGCAGTTCTTC. As protein: CASSLASGGAGHEQFF.

The rearrangement joins TRBV29-1 to TRBJ1-2, with a weak D call TRBD1 (5 bases). Germline V gene sequence: CDR1 SQVTM, CDR2 ANQGSEA. The CDR3 has 12 residues. V lost 3 bases and J lost 4, with 9 bases in between. The CDR3 protein is CSVDGGFYGYTF. CDR3 in DNA: TGCAGCGTTGATGGGGGGTTCTATGGCTACACCTTC.

This chain links TRBV10-3 with TRBJ1-5; 7 nucleotides align to TRBD1. This CDR3 has 14 residues. V shed 5 bases, J shed 6 bases, and the junction held 7 bases outside the gene matches. Germline-derived CDR1 and CDR2 are ENHRY and SYGVKD. The CDR3 DNA is TGTGCCATCAGTCAGGACAGGACAAGTCAGCCCCAGCATTTT. Translation: CAISQDRTSQPQHF.

The J gene is TRBJ1-2, the V gene TRBV29-1, with D perhaps TRBD1 (6 bases). Between the trimmed V and J ends, which lost 6 bases and 1 base, there was a span of 12 bases. Germline CDR1 reads SQVTM; CDR2 reads ANQGSEA. The CDR3 totals 13 residues. CDR3: CSVRTEVNYGYTF. As DNA, the CDR3 is TGCAGCGTCAGGACAGAGGTTAACTATGGCTACACCTTC.

The CDR3 loop reads CASSDIPGQVYEQYF. The CDR3 bases are TGTGCCAGCAGTGATATCCCGGGACAGGTTTACGAGCAGTACTTC. The V call is TRBV6-1, the J call TRBJ2-7; 8 nucleotides match TRBD1. The CDR3 runs to 15 residues. V shed 3 bases and J 4 bases; nucleotides not matched to a gene: 8. Germline V gene sequence: CDR1 MNHNS, CDR2 SASEGT.

This clone was seen more than once but under ten times. V usage is TRBV4-2 and J usage is TRBJ1-4, with D possibly being TRBD1 (5 bases). Germline V CDR1 and CDR2: LGHNA, YNFKEQ. The V gene lost 0 bases and the J gene lost 7 bases, with 6 bases spanning the gap. The CDR3 is 13 amino acids. CDR3 nucleotides: TGTGCCAGCAGCCAAGAAAGGGGTGAAAAACTGTTTTTT. It is translated as CASSQERGEKLFF.

The chain uses TRBV5-1 and TRBJ2-5; TRBD1 agrees at 8 bases. With V trimmed by 5 bases and J by 5 bases, 11 bases remained unmatched. Germline CDR1 reads SGHRS; CDR2 reads YFSETQ. The CDR3 consists of 15 residues. CDR3 nucleotides: TGCGCCAGCAGGGGCGGTGACAGGGGATGGGAGACCCAGTACTTC. Its protein product is CASRGGDRGWETQYF.

The V gene is TRBV13, the J gene TRBJ2-6; maybe TRBD1 (5 bases). CDR1 PRHDT and CDR2 FYEKMQ come from the germline V gene (reference sequence). CDR3 length equals 15 residues. V gave up 3 bases and J gave up 2 bases, with 8 bases separating them. The CDR3 DNA is TGTGCCAGCAGCTTCAGGGCTGCTGGGGCCAACGTCCTGACTTTC. This translates into CASSFRAAGANVLTF.

This clone has just one count. This chain joins TRBV2 and TRBJ2-5; 7 positions agree with TRBD2. V lost 2 bases to trimming and J lost 1 base; unmatched junction nucleotides: 4. Looked up from germline, CDR1 is SNHLY and CDR2 is FYNNEI. The CDR3 sequence is 15 residues long. This CDR3 reads CASSESPGGQETQYF. For the CDR3, the DNA is TGTGCCAGCAGTGAATCGCCGGGGGGCCAAGAGACCCAGTACTTC.

The rearrangement joins TRBV5-1 to TRBJ2-1; the match to TRBD1 covers 8 bases. The trim removed 5 bases at V and 4 bases at J, leaving 5 bases unmatched. CDR1 and CDR2 (germline): SGHRS, YFSETQ. CDR3 length equals 14 residues. CDR3 nucleotides: TGCGCCAGCAGGAGTCAGGGGGCTTACAATGAGCAGTTCTTC. Translation gives CASRSQGAYNEQFF.

The V gene is TRBV7-2, the J gene TRBJ1-3, with 7 bases aligning to TRBD1. Germline trimming cut 4 bases from V and 2 bases from J; bases unmatched to any gene: 8. The CDR3 has 16 residues. CDR1 is SGHTA, CDR2 FQGNSA, per germline. As DNA, the CDR3 is TGTGCCAGCAGCTCCCAGAGAGGGGGCGCTGGAAACACCATATATTTT. It encodes CASSSQRGGAGNTIYF. Based on the CDR3 plus reference TRBV7-2 and TRBJ1-3, the full variable domain is GAGVSQSPSNKVTEKGKDVELRCDPISGHTALYWYRQSLGQGLEFLIYFQGNSAPDKSGLPSDRFSAERTGGSVSTLTIQRTQQEDSAVYLCASSSQRGGAGNTIYFGEGSWLTVV.

The CDR3 bases are TGTGCCAGCAGTTACTCATTACTATACGAGCAGTACTTC. Amino acids: CASSYSLLYEQYF. The chain links TRBV6-5 to TRBJ2-7; the D is unclear. This CDR3 has 13 amino acids. Germline V gene sequence: CDR1 MNHEY, CDR2 SVGAGI. V lost 0 bases to trimming and J lost 4 bases, with 7 bases between them.

In its sample, this clone was seen once. The chain recombines TRBV11-2 with TRBJ1-2; D is perhaps TRBD1 (6 bases). Trimming stripped 0 bases from V and 3 bases from J, with 8 bases between. From germline, CDR1 is SGHAT and CDR2 FQNNGV. This CDR3 region has 14 residues. The chain's CDR3 is CASSLDRGDYGYTF. The CDR3 DNA follows: TGTGCCAGCAGCTTAGACAGGGGCGACTATGGCTACACCTTC.

The CDR3 loop is CASSRTSGGRNEQFF. In DNA form, the CDR3 reads TGTGCCAGCAGCCGGACTAGCGGGGGGCGTAATGAGCAGTTCTTC. The V and J genes are TRBV5-6 and TRBJ2-1; 14 nucleotides agree with TRBD2. V gave up 4 bases and J gave up 7 bases; unmatched junction bases: 4. This CDR3 has 15 residues. Germline-derived CDR1 and CDR2 are SGHDT and YYEEEE.

In DNA form, the CDR3 reads TGTGCCAGCAGCCGGGACAGAAATTCACCCCTCCACTTT. It yields the protein CASSRDRNSPLHF. This rearrangement joins TRBV27 to TRBJ1-6; 7 nucleotides agree with TRBD1. The CDR3 contains 13 residues. Germline CDR1 MNHEY, CDR2 SMNVEV (reference sequence). With 6 bases clipped from V and 7 bases from J, the junction kept 3 bases outside the gene matches.

The chain uses TRBV18 and TRBJ2-7, with D possibly matching TRBD1 (5 bases). The CDR3 totals 14 residues. Germline V gene data show CDR1 as KGHSH and CDR2 as LQKENI. With 1 base removed from V and 5 bases from J, the gap between germline ends came to 12 bases. CDR3 amino acids: CASSPQRGGDEQYF. In DNA, the CDR3 is TGTGCCAGCTCACCACAAAGGGGCGGTGACGAGCAGTACTTC.

Points on this clone: The sample contains more than one DNA sequence encoding this CDR3. The V call is TRBV29-1, the J call TRBJ2-1; 9 bases align to TRBD1. V trimming: 4 bases; J trimming: 3 bases; junction bases outside the gene matches: 1. There are 13 residues in the CDR3. The V gene's germline CDR1 is SQVTM and CDR2 ANQGSEA. CDR3 DNA sequence: TGCAGCGTTGGACAGGGGGGCTACAATGAGCAGTTCTTC. Its protein is CSVGQGGYNEQFF.

In its sample, this clone was seen a few times. The chain employs TRBV10-3 and TRBJ1-1; D possibly corresponds to TRBD1 (5 bases). The length of the CDR3 is 15 residues. The V end lost 9 bases, the J end lost 5 bases, and 22 bases lay between the germline ends. Germline CDR1 is ENHRY and CDR2 is SYGVKD. As DNA, the CDR3 is TGTGCCATGGGGTCTGCGGAGGGGAGAGGAACTGAAGCTTTCTTT. It specifies CAMGSAEGRGTEAFF.

The rearrangement joins TRBV5-6 to TRBJ1-4; the D gene is possibly TRBD1 (6 bases). Germline CDR1 is SGHDT and CDR2 is YYEEEE. The length of the CDR3 is 14 residues. Deletions cut 4 bases from V and 3 bases from J, with 10 bases between. CDR3 loop: CASSQQGSNEKLFF. The CDR3 DNA sequence: TGTGCCAGCAGCCAACAGGGTTCTAATGAAAAACTGTTTTTT.

This chain joins TRBV2 and TRBJ1-5; the D is unclear. V was cut by 1 base and J by 7 bases, with 14 bases left in between. This CDR3 comprises 15 residues. The V gene's germline CDR1 is SNHLY and CDR2 FYNNEI. The CDR3 region has the DNA TGTGCCAGCAGTGAAGACTCCGGTGCAAGCCAGCCCCAGCATTTT. Its protein is CASSEDSGASQPQHF.

V usage is TRBV28 and J usage is TRBJ1-3; D remains ambiguous. The CDR3 is 15 amino acids. Germline V gives CDR1 MDHEN, CDR2 SYDVKM. V was trimmed by 4 bases and J by 0 bases, leaving 10 bases between them. The CDR3 DNA sequence: TGTGCCAGCAGTTCAGGACTGATCTCTGGAAACACCATATATTTT. It is translated as CASSSGLISGNTIYF.

This chain links TRBV18 with TRBJ2-7, with TRBD2 as a possible D gene (5 bases). The V end lost 0 bases, the J end lost 7 bases, and 13 bases lay between the germline ends. Germline V gene lookup returns CDR1 KGHSH and CDR2 LQKENI. The CDR3 is 14 amino acids. CDR3 in amino acids: CASSPPVSTGEQYF. The CDR3 coding sequence is TGTGCCAGCTCACCACCGGTTTCAACGGGGGAGCAGTACTTC. Complete variable domain (other parts from reference TRBV18 and TRBJ2-7): NAGVMQNPRHLVRRRGQEARLRCSPMKGHSHVYWYRQLPEEGLKFMVYLQKENIIDESGMPKERFSAEFPKEGPSILRIQQVVRGDSAAYFCASSPPVSTGEQYFGPGTRLTVT.

The chain links TRBV5-1 to TRBJ1-4; D gene ambiguous. Germline CDR1 SGHRS, CDR2 YFSETQ. The CDR3 sequence is 14 residues long. The V end lost 2 bases, the J end lost 4 bases, and 9 bases lay between the germline ends. For the CDR3, the DNA is TGCGCCAGCAGCTTCAACTACGGTAATGAAAAACTGTTTTTT. Protein product: CASSFNYGNEKLFF.

This clone was seen once. The chain joins TRBV5-1 to TRBJ2-1; maybe TRBD1 (6 bases). V dropped 2 bases and J dropped 6 bases, with 15 bases sitting between them. This CDR3 is built from 15 residues. The germline V gene encodes CDR1 SGHRS and CDR2 YFSETQ. The CDR3 sequence: CASSLTPGQANEQFF. The CDR3 coding sequence is TGCGCCAGCAGCTTAACCCCGGGACAAGCCAATGAGCAGTTCTTC.

The CDR3 loop reads CASTGTRRETQYF. In nucleotides, the CDR3 is TGTGCCAGCACTGGGACTAGAAGGGAGACCCAGTACTTC. V gene TRBV2 combines with J gene TRBJ2-5; 8 positions match TRBD2. CDR1 and CDR2 (germline): SNHLY, FYNNEI. The J segment lost 5 bases and the V segment lost 7 bases, leaving 6 bases of the junction unmatched. This CDR3 has 13 amino acids.

J is TRBJ2-7 and V is TRBV4-1; TRBD2 matches 14 bases. CDR1 and CDR2 (germline): MGHRA, YSYEKL. This CDR3 spans 14 amino acids. The V segment lost 4 bases and the J segment 6 bases; nucleotides outside the gene matches: 2. CDR3 sequence: CASSRTSGGSEQYF. The CDR3 bases are TGCGCCAGCAGCCGGACTAGCGGGGGGAGCGAGCAGTACTTC.

The V gene is TRBV9, the J gene TRBJ1-1; D possibly corresponds to TRBD1 (5 bases). The CDR3 is 15 amino acids. CDR1 is SGDLS, CDR2 YYNGEE, per germline. Trimming took 0 bases from V and 5 from J, leaving 14 bases between them. The DNA of the CDR3 is TGTGCCAGCAGCGTAGGGGGGGACGGAGGTACTGAAGCTTTCTTT. This translates into CASSVGGDGGTEAFF.